Listed here is a single TCR beta chain. The antigen remains unidentified. Germline CDR1 is SGHRS and CDR2 is YFSETQ. The CDR3 is made up of 14 amino acids. With V trimmed by 4 bases and J by 4 bases, 8 bases remained unmatched. The source of the sample is a study of cytotoxic CD8 clonotypes in ibrutinib-treated CLL. Across the study: After a median of around 70 months, roughly 14 patients stayed remitted and some 12 progressed; responses had been partial in about 24 and complete in 2.

Whole-study results and caveats: Public clonotypes (which were uncommon) either contracted or remained stable on treatment.

Produced via immunoSEQ multiplex PCR; TCRdb's table is partial and in-frame only. The profile shows 140,000 to 150,000 clones, 70% to 80% of them singletons. The material was PBMCs, obtained after 24 months of ibrutinib treatment. This sequence was found in a human donor with chronic lymphocytic leukemia. The rearrangement uses TRBV5-1 and TRBJ2-7; 7 positions agree with TRBD1. CDR3 DNA sequence: TGCGCCAGCAGCACACGGGGACAGACATACGAGCAGTACTTC. This translates into CASSTRGQTYEQYF.